The count of the clone carrying this T cell receptor beta chain is one. The antigen remains unidentified. This sample stems from a study of vaccination effects on CD4 cells after COVID-19. Assay: immunoSEQ multiplex PCR; the TCRdb copy retains only in-frame clones and omits some. Among about 47,000 clones listed, about 70% were seen once. When roughly eleven days of culture had elapsed, CD4+ T cells were isolated. CDR1 SGHVS and CDR2 FQNEAQ come from the germline V gene. The J segment lost 14 bases and the V segment lost 5 bases, leaving 23 bases of the junction unmatched. CDR3 length equals 19 residues.

The specimen comprised CD4+ T cells from PBMCs cultured without peptide, sampled before COVID-19 vaccination. This TCR was recovered from a human donor who had a prior SARS-CoV-2 infection. The chain is built from TRBV7-8 and TRBJ2-1; 14 bases match TRBD2. This CDR3 reads CASSSSPGLAGVLTSWEFF. For the CDR3, the DNA is TGTGCCAGCAGCAGTTCACCGGGACTAGCGGGAGTATTAACAAGTTGGGAGTTCTTC.